One and the same sample provided the 24 T cell receptor beta chains below, sequenced in a study of Ad26.COV2.S vaccination and SARS-CoV-2 variants. This table comes from immunoSEQ multiplex PCR, and its TCRdb copy is limited to in-frame clones, with some not included. The sample gives more than 300,000 clones, 80% to 90% of which show up once; over 8.5% is in the top ten. Specified treatment: roughly 20 received Ad26.COV2.S at low or high dose, single or two shots; several received placebo; per-sample allocation not given. On day 63 after the first injection, vaccine and placebo recipients gave samples. Sequences were derived from peripheral blood, sampled in a trial of Ad26.COV2.S vaccine versus placebo. The origin of the receptors is a person aged 18-65 years who received the Ad26.COV2.S COVID-19 vaccine or a placebo.

This chain links TRBV19 with TRBJ1-5, with no clear D. Trimming cost V 1 base and J 7 bases, with 8 bases left between them. Looked up from germline, CDR1 is LNHDA and CDR2 is SQIVND (reference sequence). CDR3 length: 13 amino acids. The CDR3 region has the DNA TGTGCCAGTAGTATAGTAACGGGGCAGCCCCAGCATTTT. It encodes CASSIVTGQPQHF.

The V and J genes are TRBV28 and TRBJ1-1; D remains unclear. The length of the CDR3 is 14 residues. CDR1 and CDR2 from the germline V gene are MDHEN and SYDVKM. V lost 5 bases to trimming and J lost 0 bases, with 10 bases between them. The CDR3 loop is CASSPPSMNTEAFF. CDR3 in DNA: TGTGCCAGCAGTCCGCCCAGTATGAACACTGAAGCTTTCTTT.

V gene TRBV2 combines with J gene TRBJ2-6; the match to TRBD1 covers 7 bases. Looked up from germline, CDR1 is SNHLY and CDR2 is FYNNEI. V gave up 5 bases and J gave up 0 bases; unmatched junction bases: 4. CDR3 length equals 16 residues. CDR3 region: CASSRDSNSGANVLTF. CDR3 in DNA: TGTGCCAGCAGTAGGGACAGCAACTCTGGGGCCAACGTCCTGACTTTC.

This chain uses TRBV4-1 with TRBJ1-4; 7 nucleotides agree with TRBD1. Trimming removed 2 bases from V and 7 bases from J; junction bases left unmatched: 7. This CDR3 is built from 15 residues. CDR1 and CDR2 (germline): MGHRA, YSYEKL. CDR3 DNA sequence: TGCGCCAGCAGCCAACGAAAGGACAGGATTGAAAAACTGTTTTTT. Encoded protein: CASSQRKDRIEKLFF.

The chain links TRBV3-1 (or the pseudogene TRBV3-2) to TRBJ1-5; D might be TRBD1 (6 bases). Trimming removed 1 base from V and 7 bases from J, with 17 bases in between. This CDR3 has 16 amino acids. The germline V gene encodes CDR1 LGHDT and CDR2 YNNKEL (reference sequence). The CDR3 spells CASSQAARGGGQPQHF. CDR3 nucleotides: TGTGCCAGCAGCCAAGCCGCTAGGGGGGGAGGGCAGCCCCAGCATTTT.

The chain carries TRBV5-6 and TRBJ2-1; D might be TRBD1 (5 bases). Trimming shortened V by 3 bases and J by 10 bases, and 20 bases separated the two germline ends. The CDR3 is made up of 15 amino acids. CDR1 is SGHDT, CDR2 YYEEEE, per germline. The CDR3 spells CASSSRGRALREQFF. The CDR3, as DNA: TGTGCCAGCAGCTCCCGAGGCAGGGCCCTCAGGGAGCAGTTCTTC.

The chain couples TRBV4-3 to TRBJ1-6, with unresolved D. The CDR3 contains 14 residues. Germline CDR1 LGHNA, CDR2 YSLEER. Between the trimmed V and J ends, which lost 1 base and 6 bases, there was a span of 7 bases. CDR3 bases: TGCGCCAGCAGCCAAGTTGTGCCTAATTCACCCCTCCACTTT. Translating it yields CASSQVVPNSPLHF.

V usage is TRBV24-1 and J usage is TRBJ1-4; D may be TRBD1 (5 bases). The germline CDR1 and CDR2 sequences are KGHDR and SFDVKD. V gave up 3 bases and J gave up 7 bases, with 5 bases separating them. The CDR3 consists of 12 residues. The CDR3 region has the DNA TGTGCCACCAGTGATAGGGGTGAAAAACTGTTTTTT. This codes for CATSDRGEKLFF.

The chain links TRBV6-2 or TRBV6-3 to TRBJ1-2, with a possible D match to TRBD1 (6 bases). The ends were cut back, 5 bases at V and 7 bases at J, with 14 bases in the middle. This CDR3 spans 13 amino acids. The germline V gene encodes CDR1 MNHEY and CDR2 SVGEGT. DNA of the CDR3: TGTGCCAGCAGTCTCGGACAGCGTCGTGGCTACACCTTC. Protein: CASSLGQRRGYTF.

The chain links TRBV2 to TRBJ2-7; either TRBD1 or TRBD2 may supply D (5 bases each). The CDR3 is made up of 11 amino acids. CDR1 and CDR2 from the germline V gene are SNHLY and FYNNEI. Trimming took off 11 bases at V and 3 bases at J, with 11 bases between the two ends. The CDR3 reads CAGGSYYEQYF. CDR3 nucleotides: TGTGCCGGGGGATCTTACTACGAGCAGTACTTC.

A few counts support this clone. The CDR3 DNA reads TGTGCCAGCAGCGAGGCTGCGTCTAACTACTATGGCTACACCTTC. Translated, it gives CASSEAASNYYGYTF. This chain joins TRBV11-2 and TRBJ1-2; no reliable D call. CDR1 SGHAT and CDR2 FQNNGV come from the germline V gene. V was cut by 5 bases and J by 3 bases, with 16 bases left in between. The CDR3 is made up of 15 amino acids. Complete variable domain (other parts from reference TRBV11-2 and TRBJ1-2): EAGVAQSPRYKIIEKRQSVAFWCNPISGHATLYWYQQILGQGPKLLIQFQNNGVVDDSQLPKDRFSAERLKGVDSTLKIQPAKLEDSAVYLCASSEAASNYYGYTFGSGTRLTVV.

As to this clone: This sample includes further DNA sequences coding for the same CDR3. The V and J genes are TRBV7-2 and TRBJ2-7, with 7 bases identical to TRBD2. Germline CDR1 and CDR2: SGHTA and FQGNSA. J was trimmed by 3 bases and V by 4 bases; bases with no gene match: 6. The length of the CDR3 is 14 residues. This chain's CDR3 is CASSSSGGFYEQYF. In DNA form, the CDR3 reads TGTGCCAGCAGCTCCTCCGGGGGGTTCTACGAGCAGTACTTC. The full variable domain, in which reference TRBV7-2 and TRBJ2-7 provide the parts outside the CDR3, is GAGVSQSPSNKVTEKGKDVELRCDPISGHTALYWYRQSLGQGLEFLIYFQGNSAPDKSGLPSDRFSAERTGGSVSTLTIQRTQQEDSAVYLCASSSSGGFYEQYFGPGTRLTVT.

The V and J genes are TRBV11-2 and TRBJ2-2; 9 bases agree with TRBD1. Per the germline V gene, CDR1 is SGHAT and CDR2 is FQNNGV. This CDR3 spans 16 amino acids. The ends lost 3 bases at V and 2 bases at J; junction bases unmatched: 4. The CDR3 here is CASSFPGQGNTGELFF. The CDR3 region has the DNA TGTGCCAGCAGCTTTCCGGGACAGGGAAACACCGGGGAGCTGTTTTTT.

This clone has only one observation. The chain links TRBV4-1 to TRBJ2-1; 13 bases agree with TRBD2. The CDR3 covers 16 residues. With V trimmed by 3 bases and J by 6 bases, 5 bases remained unmatched. Germline CDR1 reads MGHRA; CDR2 reads YSYEKL. The CDR3, as DNA: TGCGCCAGCAGCCAGGCGGGGACTAGCGGGGTCAATGAGCAGTTCTTC. It encodes CASSQAGTSGVNEQFF.

This clone appeared a few times. The V and J genes are TRBV5-8 and TRBJ1-2, with TRBD1 identical over 7 bases. The CDR3 totals 13 residues. Germline V gene sequence: CDR1 SGHTS, CDR2 YDEGEE. J was trimmed by 4 bases and V by 8 bases; bases with no gene match: 8. DNA of the CDR3: TGTGCCAGTAGACAGGGCATCGGCTATGGCTACACCTTC. Translating it yields CASRQGIGYGYTF. Variable domain in full (rest from reference TRBV5-8 and TRBJ1-2): EAGVTQSPTHLIKTRGQQATLRCSPISGHTSVYWYQQALGLGLQFLLWYDEGEERNRGNFPPRFSGRQFPNYSSELNVNALELEDSALYLCASRQGIGYGYTFGSGTRLTVV.

This clone was seen only once. V and J are TRBV18 and TRBJ1-3; weak D call: TRBD1 (6 bases). The ends were cut back, 5 bases at V and 5 bases at J, with 16 bases in the middle. CDR1 is KGHSH and CDR2 is LQKENI in the germline V gene. The CDR3 extends over 15 amino acids. The CDR3 here is CASSSEGGQRNTIYF. In nucleotides, the CDR3 is TGTGCCAGCTCATCAGAGGGGGGCCAAAGAAACACCATATATTTT.

The rearrangement joins TRBV5-4 to TRBJ1-1; 9 nucleotides line up with TRBD1. V lost 0 bases, J lost 7 bases, and 4 bases stayed unmatched. The V gene's germline CDR1 is SGHNT and CDR2 YYREEE (reference sequence). The CDR3 extends over 14 amino acids. The CDR3 nucleotides are TGTGCCAGCAGCTTGGCACAGGGGGCGGTTGAAGCTTTCTTT. Its translation is CASSLAQGAVEAFF.

The chain combines TRBV4-1 with TRBJ1-1, with a possible D match to TRBD1 (5 bases). The CDR3 covers 16 residues. Trimming stripped 0 bases from V and 3 bases from J, with 14 bases between. Germline CDR1 is MGHRA and CDR2 is YSYEKL. The CDR3 DNA reads TGCGCCAGCAGCCAAGAACGGGGCCCCGGGTACACTGAAGCTTTCTTT. It translates to CASSQERGPGYTEAFF.

The chain is built from TRBV19 and TRBJ1-3, with D maybe TRBD1 (5 bases). Germline CDR1 is LNHDA and CDR2 is SQIVND (reference sequence). The V end was cut by 6 bases, the J end by 4 bases, with 13 bases between. The CDR3 length is 14 residues. The CDR3 nucleotides read TGTGCCAGTAGCCGGGACGGCGCCGGAAACACCATATATTTT. Translated, it gives CASSRDGAGNTIYF.

The chain carries TRBV25-1 and TRBJ2-3, with 8 nucleotides matching TRBD1. The germline gives CDR1 MGHDK, CDR2 SYGVNS. V dropped 8 bases and J dropped 2; count of bases not matched to a gene: 3. This CDR3 has 13 amino acids. This CDR3 reads CASSTGVTDTQYF. The CDR3 DNA reads TGTGCCAGCTCGACAGGGGTCACAGATACGCAGTATTTT.

This clone has more than one count but fewer than ten. The chain carries TRBV18 and TRBJ2-7; tentatively, D is TRBD2 (5 bases). Trimming removed 6 bases at V and 5 bases at J, with 17 bases between. Germline V gives CDR1 KGHSH, CDR2 LQKENI. This CDR3 region has 14 residues. This chain's CDR3 is CASSISARGDEQYF. The CDR3 DNA follows: TGTGCCAGCTCCATTAGCGCTAGAGGAGACGAGCAGTACTTC.

The V and J genes are TRBV28 and TRBJ1-5; D is unclear. This CDR3 comprises 15 residues. Germline assignment: CDR1 MDHEN and CDR2 SYDVKM. Deletions cut 5 bases from V and 2 bases from J, with 13 bases between. The CDR3 coding sequence is TGTGCCAGCAGTACCTCAGGACTTGGCAATCAGCCCCAGCATTTT. This gives the protein CASSTSGLGNQPQHF. Full variable domain (missing parts from reference TRBV28 and TRBJ1-5): DVKVTQSSRYLVKRTGEKVFLECVQDMDHENMFWYRQDPGLGLRLIYFSYDVKMKEKGDIPEGYSVSREKKERFSLILESASTNQTSMYLCASSTSGLGNQPQHFGDGTRLSIL.

The chain employs TRBV6-2 or TRBV6-3 and TRBJ1-1; 11 bases line up with TRBD1. Losses at the gene ends were 5 bases for V and 4 bases for J; bases not matched to a gene: 3. From germline, CDR1 is MNHEY and CDR2 SVGEGT. The CDR3 runs 14 residues. As DNA, the CDR3 is TGTGCCAGCAGTGGACAGGGGGCGGGCACTGAAGCTTTCTTT. This codes for CASSGQGAGTEAFF.

The chain is built from TRBV6-5 and TRBJ1-2, with 7 bases that match TRBD1. The CDR3 spans 14 residues. V shed 6 bases, J shed 4 bases, and the junction held 8 bases outside the gene matches. Germline V CDR1 and CDR2: MNHEY, SVGAGI. This CDR3 is CASSRTGTAYGYTF. In DNA, the CDR3 is TGTGCCAGCAGCCGCACCGGGACAGCCTATGGCTACACCTTC.